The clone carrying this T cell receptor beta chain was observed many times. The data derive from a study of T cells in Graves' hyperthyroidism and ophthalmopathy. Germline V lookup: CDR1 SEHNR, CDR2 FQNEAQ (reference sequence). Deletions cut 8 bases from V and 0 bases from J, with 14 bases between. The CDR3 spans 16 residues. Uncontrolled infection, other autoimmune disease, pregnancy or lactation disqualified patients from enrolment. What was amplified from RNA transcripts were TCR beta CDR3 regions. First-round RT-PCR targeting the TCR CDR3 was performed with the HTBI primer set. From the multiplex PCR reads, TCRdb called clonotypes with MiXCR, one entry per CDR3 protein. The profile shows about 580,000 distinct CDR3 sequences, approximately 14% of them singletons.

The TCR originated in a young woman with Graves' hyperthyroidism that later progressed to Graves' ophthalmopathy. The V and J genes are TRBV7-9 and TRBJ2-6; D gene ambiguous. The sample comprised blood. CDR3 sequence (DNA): TGTGCCAGCGGCGACGGAATAGCCTCTGGGGCCAACGTCCTGACTTTC. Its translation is CASGDGIASGANVLTF.